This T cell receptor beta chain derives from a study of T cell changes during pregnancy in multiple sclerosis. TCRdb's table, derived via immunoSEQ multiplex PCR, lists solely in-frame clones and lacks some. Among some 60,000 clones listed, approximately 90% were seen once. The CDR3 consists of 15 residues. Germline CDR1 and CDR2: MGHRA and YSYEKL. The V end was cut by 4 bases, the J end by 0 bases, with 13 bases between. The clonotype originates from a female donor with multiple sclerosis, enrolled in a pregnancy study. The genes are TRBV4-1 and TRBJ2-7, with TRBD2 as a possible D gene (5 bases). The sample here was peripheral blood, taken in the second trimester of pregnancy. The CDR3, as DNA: TGCGCCAGCAGCCCGGCCCCCGGGATCTCCTACGAGCAGTACTTC. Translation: CASSPAPGISYEQYF.